This is a list of T cell receptor beta chains from one sample in a study of Ad26.COV2.S vaccination and SARS-CoV-2 variants. Profiling relied on immunoSEQ multiplex PCR, and the TCRdb table lists in-frame clones only, not all of them. The sample includes over 100,000 clones, over 70% seen only once; the top ten take roughly 17%. This material consisted of peripheral blood, taken after recovery from COVID-19. The receptors were gathered from a human donor who had recovered from COVID-19. CDR3s include the opening cysteine and the closing phenylalanine or tryptophan. The D gene is left open where the match is weak. The size of a clone is reported for some rows only, either as once, few or many, or as a class for expanded clones.

len	abundance	v_gene	d_gene	j_gene	CDR3aa	CDR3nt
15	.	TRBV7-2	.	TRBJ1-2	CASSLDGGVDYGYTF	TGTGCCAGCAGCTTAGATGGGGGGGTGGACTATGGCTACACCTTC
13	.	TRBV11-3	.	TRBJ2-7	CASSFGLPYEQYF	TGTGCCAGCAGCTTCGGGCTTCCCTACGAGCAGTACTTC
14	.	TRBV6-5	.	TRBJ2-3	CASKLQSSTDTQYF	TGTGCCAGTAAACTTCAATCTAGCACAGATACGCAGTATTTT
16	.	TRBV29-1	.	TRBJ1-2	CSVVGQTGPNNYGYTF	TGCAGCGTTGTGGGCCAGACAGGCCCGAATAACTATGGCTACACCTTC
15	.	TRBV4-1	.	TRBJ1-4	CASSQVAGETEKLFF	TGCGCCAGCAGCCAAGTTGCAGGGGAGACCGAAAAACTGTTTTTT
19	few	TRBV19	TRBD1	TRBJ1-1	CASSIDQPRGQYMNTEAFF	TGTGCCAGTAGTATAGATCAGCCCAGGGGACAGTACATGAACACTGAAGCTTTCTTT
16	.	TRBV7-9	.	TRBJ2-7	CASSTGGGGNSYEQYF	TGTGCCAGCAGCACCGGCGGAGGGGGCAATTCCTACGAGCAGTACTTC
13	few	TRBV19	TRBD1	TRBJ1-1	CASSITGVAEAFF	TGTGCCAGTAGTATTACAGGGGTGGCTGAAGCTTTCTTT
13	.	TRBV12-3/TRBV12-4	.	TRBJ1-2	CASSPTTDYGYTF	TGTGCCAGCAGCCCCACAACTGACTATGGCTACACCTTC
14	.	TRBV19	TRBD1	TRBJ1-2	CASRSGQGGAGYTF	TGTGCCAGTAGGAGTGGGCAGGGGGGTGCTGGCTACACCTTC